This T cell receptor (beta chain) was obtained from a study of cytomegalovirus exposure and HLA in healthy donors. Worth noting for this clone: The antigen remains undetermined.

Looked up from germline, CDR1 is WSHSY and CDR2 is SAAADI. Trimming took off 3 bases at V and 1 base at J, with 7 bases between the two ends. The CDR3 consists of 14 residues. Clones were read by immunoSEQ multiplex PCR, and TCRdb kept only the in-frame ones, dropping some. The sample carries about 150,000 clones, 70% to 90% recorded once. Study-wide findings and caveats: Reports credit the classifier with highly specific, highly sensitive diagnosis of cytomegalovirus status.

Separation from the 666-subject first cohort characterized the roughly 120-subject validation cohort, to which the donors belonged. This sequence originates from a man aged 18 to 29 in good health and CMV-seronegative. The rearrangement uses TRBV10-2 and TRBJ1-3, with a tentative D call TRBD1 (5 bases). Sequenced input: PBMCs. Here the CDR3 reads CASSDRQSGNTIYF. The CDR3 DNA sequence: TGCGCCAGCAGTGACAGACAGTCTGGAAACACCATATATTTT.